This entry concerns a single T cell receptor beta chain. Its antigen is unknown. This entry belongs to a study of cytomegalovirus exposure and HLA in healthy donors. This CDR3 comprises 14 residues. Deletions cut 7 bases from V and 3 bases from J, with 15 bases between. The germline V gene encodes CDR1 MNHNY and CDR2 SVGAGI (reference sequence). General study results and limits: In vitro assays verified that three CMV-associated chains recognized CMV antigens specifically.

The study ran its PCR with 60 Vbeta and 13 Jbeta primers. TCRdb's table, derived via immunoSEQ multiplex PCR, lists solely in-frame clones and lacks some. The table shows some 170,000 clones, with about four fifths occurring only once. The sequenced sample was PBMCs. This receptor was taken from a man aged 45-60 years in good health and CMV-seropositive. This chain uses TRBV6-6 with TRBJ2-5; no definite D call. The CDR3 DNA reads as TGTGCCAGCATCAGAGACTGGGTAAAAGAGACCCAGTACTTC. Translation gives CASIRDWVKETQYF.